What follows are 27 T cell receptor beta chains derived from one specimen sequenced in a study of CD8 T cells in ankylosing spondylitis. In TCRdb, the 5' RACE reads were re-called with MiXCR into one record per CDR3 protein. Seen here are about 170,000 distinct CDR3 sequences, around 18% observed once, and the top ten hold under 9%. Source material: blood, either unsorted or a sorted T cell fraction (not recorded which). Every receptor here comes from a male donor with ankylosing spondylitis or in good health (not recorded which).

This CDR3 reads CASSLWGTRKGQYF. Here the CDR3 DNA reads TGTGCCAGCAGTTTATGGGGCACCAGAAAGGGGCAGTACTTC. The V and J genes are TRBV28 and TRBJ2-7; D unresolved. V was clipped by 0 bases and J by 9 bases, with 15 bases between them. This CDR3 comprises 14 residues. CDR1 is MDHEN and CDR2 is SYDVKM in the germline V gene.

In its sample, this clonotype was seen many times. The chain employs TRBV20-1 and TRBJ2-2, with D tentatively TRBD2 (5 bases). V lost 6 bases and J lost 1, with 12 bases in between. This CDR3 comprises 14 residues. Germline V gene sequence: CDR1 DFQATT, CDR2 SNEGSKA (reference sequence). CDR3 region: CSAPRAGNTGELFF. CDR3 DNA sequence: TGCAGTGCCCCCCGTGCGGGGAACACCGGGGAGCTGTTTTTT.

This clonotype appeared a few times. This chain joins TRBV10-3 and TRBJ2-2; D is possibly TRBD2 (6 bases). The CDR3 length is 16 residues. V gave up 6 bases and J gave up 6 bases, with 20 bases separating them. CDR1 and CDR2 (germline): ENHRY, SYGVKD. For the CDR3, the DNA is TGTGCCATCAGGCCTTTGGGGGGAACGGGTCCCGGGGAGCTGTTTTTT. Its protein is CAIRPLGGTGPGELFF.

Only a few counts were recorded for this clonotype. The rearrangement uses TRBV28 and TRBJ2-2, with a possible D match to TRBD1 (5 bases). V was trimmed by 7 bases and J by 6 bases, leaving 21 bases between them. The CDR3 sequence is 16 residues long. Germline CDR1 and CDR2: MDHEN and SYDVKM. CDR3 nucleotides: TGTGCCAGCACGAAACACCGCGACAGACGTCCCGGGGAGCTGTTTTTT. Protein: CASTKHRDRRPGELFF.

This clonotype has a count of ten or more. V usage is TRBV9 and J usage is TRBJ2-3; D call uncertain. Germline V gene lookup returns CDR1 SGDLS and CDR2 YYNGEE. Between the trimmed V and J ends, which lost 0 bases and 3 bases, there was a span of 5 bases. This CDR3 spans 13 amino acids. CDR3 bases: TGTGCCAGCAGCGTAGGGCCGACAGATACGCAGTATTTT. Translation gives CASSVGPTDTQYF.

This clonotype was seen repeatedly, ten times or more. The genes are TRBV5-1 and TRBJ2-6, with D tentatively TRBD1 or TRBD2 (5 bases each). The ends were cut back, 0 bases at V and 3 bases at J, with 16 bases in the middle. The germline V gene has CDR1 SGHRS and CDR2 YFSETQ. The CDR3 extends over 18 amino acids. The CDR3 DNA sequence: TGCGCCAGCAGCTTGGTTGGGACCCAGGGCGGTGGGGCCAACGTCCTGACTTTC. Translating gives CASSLVGTQGGGANVLTF.

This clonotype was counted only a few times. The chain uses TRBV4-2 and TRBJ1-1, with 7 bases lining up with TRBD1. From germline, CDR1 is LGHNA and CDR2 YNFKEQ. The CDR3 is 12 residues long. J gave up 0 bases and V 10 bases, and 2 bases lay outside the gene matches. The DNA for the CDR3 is TGTGCCACAGGGGGAATGAACACTGAAGCTTTCTTT. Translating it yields CATGGMNTEAFF.

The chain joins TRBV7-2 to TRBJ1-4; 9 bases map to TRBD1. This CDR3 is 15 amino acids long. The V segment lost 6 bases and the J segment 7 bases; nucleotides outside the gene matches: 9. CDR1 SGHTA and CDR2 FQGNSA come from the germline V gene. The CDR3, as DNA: TGTGCCAGCAGTGATCCGACAGGGGGACGTGAAAAACTGTTTTTT. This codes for CASSDPTGGREKLFF.

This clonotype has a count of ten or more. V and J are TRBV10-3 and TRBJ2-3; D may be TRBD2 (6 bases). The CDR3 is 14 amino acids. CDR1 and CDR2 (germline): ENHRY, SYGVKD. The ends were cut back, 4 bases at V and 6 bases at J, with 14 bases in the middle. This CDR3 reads CAISVFGGPDTQYF. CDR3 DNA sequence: TGTGCCATCAGTGTATTCGGAGGGCCGGATACGCAGTATTTT.

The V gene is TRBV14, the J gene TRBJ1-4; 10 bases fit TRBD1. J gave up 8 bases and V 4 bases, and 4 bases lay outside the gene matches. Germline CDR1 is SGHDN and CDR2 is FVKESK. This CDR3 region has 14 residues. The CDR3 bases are TGTGCCAGCAGCCGCGGGACAGGGGTCGAAAAACTGTTTTTT. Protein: CASSRGTGVEKLFF.

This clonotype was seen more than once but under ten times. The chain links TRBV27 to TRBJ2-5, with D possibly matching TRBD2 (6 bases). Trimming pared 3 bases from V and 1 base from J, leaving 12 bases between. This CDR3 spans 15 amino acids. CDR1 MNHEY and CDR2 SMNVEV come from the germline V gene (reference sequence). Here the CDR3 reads CASSFGGALQETQYF. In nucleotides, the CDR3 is TGTGCCAGCAGTTTTGGCGGGGCCCTCCAAGAGACCCAGTACTTC.

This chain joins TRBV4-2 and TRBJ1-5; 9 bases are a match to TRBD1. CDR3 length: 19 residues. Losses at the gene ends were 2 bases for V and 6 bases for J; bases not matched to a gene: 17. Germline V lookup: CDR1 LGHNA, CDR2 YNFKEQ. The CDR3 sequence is CASSQTYFKDRGVSQPQHF. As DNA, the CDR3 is TGTGCCAGCAGCCAAACCTATTTCAAGGACAGGGGTGTTAGTCAGCCCCAGCATTTT.

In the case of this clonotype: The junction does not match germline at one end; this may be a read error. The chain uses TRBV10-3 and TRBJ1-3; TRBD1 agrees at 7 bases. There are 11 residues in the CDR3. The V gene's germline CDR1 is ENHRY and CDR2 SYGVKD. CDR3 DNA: TGTGCCATCAGATCGGGACAGATCGGTGCATTT. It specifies CAIRSGQIGAF.

The CDR3 here is CASSQTGLAGGPGLTDTQYF. The CDR3 bases are TGCGCCAGCAGCCAAACGGGACTAGCGGGAGGGCCTGGGCTGACAGATACGCAGTATTTT. This chain joins TRBV4-1 and TRBJ2-3; 16 bases match TRBD2. This CDR3 spans 20 amino acids. With 2 bases clipped from V and 3 bases from J, the junction kept 11 bases outside the gene matches. Looked up from germline, CDR1 is MGHRA and CDR2 is YSYEKL.

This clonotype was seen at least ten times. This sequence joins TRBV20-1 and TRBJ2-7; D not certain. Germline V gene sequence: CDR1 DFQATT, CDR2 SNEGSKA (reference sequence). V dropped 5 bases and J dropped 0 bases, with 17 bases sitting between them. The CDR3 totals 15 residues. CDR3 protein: CSAEEVSSGSYEQYF. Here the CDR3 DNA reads TGCAGTGCTGAAGAGGTCTCCTCGGGCTCCTACGAGCAGTACTTC.

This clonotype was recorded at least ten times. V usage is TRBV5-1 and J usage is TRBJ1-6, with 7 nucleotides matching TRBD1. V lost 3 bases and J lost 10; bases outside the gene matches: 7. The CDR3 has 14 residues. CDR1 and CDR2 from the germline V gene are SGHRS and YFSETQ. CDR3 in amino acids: CASSSQGPGSPLHF. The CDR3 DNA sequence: TGCGCCAGCAGCTCACAGGGGCCGGGGTCACCCCTCCACTTT.

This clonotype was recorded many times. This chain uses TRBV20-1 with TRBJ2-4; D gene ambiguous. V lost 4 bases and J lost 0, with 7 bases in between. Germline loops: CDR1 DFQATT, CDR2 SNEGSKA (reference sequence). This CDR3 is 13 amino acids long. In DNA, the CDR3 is TGCAGTGCTACCGGAGTAGCCAAAAACATTCAGTACTTC. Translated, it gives CSATGVAKNIQYF.

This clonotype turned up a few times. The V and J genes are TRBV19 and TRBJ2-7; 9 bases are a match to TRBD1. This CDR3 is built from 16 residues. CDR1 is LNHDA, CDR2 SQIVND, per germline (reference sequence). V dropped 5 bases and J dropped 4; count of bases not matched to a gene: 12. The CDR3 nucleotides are TGTGCCAGTAGTCCGACTCCCGGGACAGGGAGGTACGAGCAGTACTTC. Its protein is CASSPTPGTGRYEQYF.

CDR3 coding DNA: TGTGCCAGCAGCCAAGATACGCCAGGGACGTCTAGGAATGGCTACACCTTC. As protein: CASSQDTPGTSRNGYTF. This rearrangement joins TRBV3-1 to TRBJ1-2; a possible D gene is TRBD1 (5 bases). V gave up 0 bases and J gave up 6 bases, with 20 bases separating them. CDR1 LGHDT and CDR2 YNNKEL come from the germline V gene (reference sequence). The CDR3 is 17 residues long.

The CDR3 reads CASSEEGQYNEQFF. CDR3 in DNA: TGTGCCAGCAGTGAGGAGGGACAATACAATGAGCAGTTCTTC. This chain links TRBV2 with TRBJ2-1; D tentatively reads TRBD1 or TRBD2 (6 bases each). The CDR3 has 14 residues. Trimming removed 3 bases from V and 4 bases from J, with 10 bases in between. The germline V gene has CDR1 SNHLY and CDR2 FYNNEI.

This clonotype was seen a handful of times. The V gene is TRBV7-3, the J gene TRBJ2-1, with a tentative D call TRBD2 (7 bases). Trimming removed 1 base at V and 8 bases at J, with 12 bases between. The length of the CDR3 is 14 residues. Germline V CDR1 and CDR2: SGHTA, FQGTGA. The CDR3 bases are TGTGCCAGCAGCTTAATCGGGGAGGGGGATGAGCAGTTCTTC. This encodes CASSLIGEGDEQFF.

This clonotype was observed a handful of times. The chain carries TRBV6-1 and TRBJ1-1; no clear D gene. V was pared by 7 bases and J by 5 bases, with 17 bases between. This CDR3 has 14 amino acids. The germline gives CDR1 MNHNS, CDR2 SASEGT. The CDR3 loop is CASTEQNRPTEAFF. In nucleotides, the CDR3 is TGTGCCAGCACCGAACAGAACCGTCCTACTGAAGCTTTCTTT.

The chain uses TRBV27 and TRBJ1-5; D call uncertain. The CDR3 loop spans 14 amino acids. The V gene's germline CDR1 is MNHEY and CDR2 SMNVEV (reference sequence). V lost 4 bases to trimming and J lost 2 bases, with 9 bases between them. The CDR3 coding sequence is TGTGCCAGCAGTTGGACTAGTGGCAATCAGCCCCAGCATTTT. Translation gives CASSWTSGNQPQHF.

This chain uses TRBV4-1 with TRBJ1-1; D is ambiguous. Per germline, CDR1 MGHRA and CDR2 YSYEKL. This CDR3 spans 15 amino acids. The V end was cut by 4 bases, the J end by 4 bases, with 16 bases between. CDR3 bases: TGCGCCAGCAGCCGATCGCCTGTTCTGGGCACTGAAGCTTTCTTT. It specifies CASSRSPVLGTEAFF.

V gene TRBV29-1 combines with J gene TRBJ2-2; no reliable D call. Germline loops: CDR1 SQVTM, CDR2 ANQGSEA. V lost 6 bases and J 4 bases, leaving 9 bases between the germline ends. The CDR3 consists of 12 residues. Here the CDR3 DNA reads TGCAGCGTCAATTCGGGCACCGGGGAGCTGTTTTTT. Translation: CSVNSGTGELFF.

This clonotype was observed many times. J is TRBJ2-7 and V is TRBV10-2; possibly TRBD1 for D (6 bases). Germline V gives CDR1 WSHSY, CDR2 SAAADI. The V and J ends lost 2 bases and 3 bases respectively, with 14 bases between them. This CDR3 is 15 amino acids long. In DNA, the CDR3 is TGCGCCAGCAGTGAGGGTACAGGGAGTCTCTACGAGCAGTACTTC. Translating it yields CASSEGTGSLYEQYF.

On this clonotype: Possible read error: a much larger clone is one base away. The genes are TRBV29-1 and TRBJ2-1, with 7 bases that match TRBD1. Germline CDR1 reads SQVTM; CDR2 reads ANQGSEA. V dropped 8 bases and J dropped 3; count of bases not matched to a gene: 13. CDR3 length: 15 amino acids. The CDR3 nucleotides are TGCAGCTCAATGGGGACAGACGGTTGCTACAATGAGCAGTTCTTC. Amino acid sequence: CSSMGTDGCYNEQFF.